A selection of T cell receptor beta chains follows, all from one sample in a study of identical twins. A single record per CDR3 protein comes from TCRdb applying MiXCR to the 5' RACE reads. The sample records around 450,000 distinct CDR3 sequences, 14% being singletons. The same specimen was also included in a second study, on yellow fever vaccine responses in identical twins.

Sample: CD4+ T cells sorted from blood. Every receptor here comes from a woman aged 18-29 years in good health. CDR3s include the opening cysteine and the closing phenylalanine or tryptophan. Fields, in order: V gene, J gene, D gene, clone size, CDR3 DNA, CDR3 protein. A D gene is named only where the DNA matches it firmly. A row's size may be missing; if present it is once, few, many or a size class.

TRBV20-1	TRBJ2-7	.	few	TGCAGTGCTAGAGCGGACCTCTCCTACGAGCAGTACTTC	CSARADLSYEQYF
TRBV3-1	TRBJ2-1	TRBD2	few	TGTGCCAGCAGCCGTCCTAGCGGGGGGGCCCCCTACAATGAGCAGTTCTTC	CASSRPSGGAPYNEQFF
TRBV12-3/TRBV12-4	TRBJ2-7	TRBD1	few	TGTGCCAGCAGGGACAGGAACTCGCCATCCGACTACGAGCAGTACTTC	CASRDRNSPSDYEQYF
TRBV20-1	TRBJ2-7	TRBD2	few	TGCAGTGCTAGAGCAGGGCTAGCGGTCTCCTACGAGCAGTACTTC	CSARAGLAVSYEQYF
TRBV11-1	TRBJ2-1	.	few	TGTGCCAGTCACTCTCGGTGGGGTGAGCAGTTCTTC	CASHSRWGEQFF
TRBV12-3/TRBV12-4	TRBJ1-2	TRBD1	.	TGTGCCAGCAGTTTTTACCAGGGGGCCCAGGTGGGCTATGGCTACACCTTC	CASSFYQGAQVGYGYTF
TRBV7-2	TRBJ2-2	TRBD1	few	TGTGCCAGTTCCCTGGACAGGGGATTTTCCGGGGAGCTGTTTTTT	CASSLDRGFSGELFF
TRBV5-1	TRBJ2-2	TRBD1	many	TGCGCCAGCACGGTTCTAGGGGGCCTAAGTTCCGGGGAGCTGTTTTTT	CASTVLGGLSSGELFF
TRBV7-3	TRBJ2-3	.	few	TGTGCCAGCAGCTTAAGCGTAGATACGCAGTATTTT	CASSLSVDTQYF
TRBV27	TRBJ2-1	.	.	TGTGCCAGCAGTTTAGTTATAGGATACAATGAGCAGTTCTTC	CASSLVIGYNEQFF
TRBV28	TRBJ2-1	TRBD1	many	TGTGCCAGCAGTTTACAGGGGGCTTACAATGAGCAGTTCTTC	CASSLQGAYNEQFF
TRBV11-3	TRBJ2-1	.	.	TGTGCCAGCAGCTTAGGGGGGGGCGCTTTGTGGAATGAGCAGTTCTTC	CASSLGGGALWNEQFF
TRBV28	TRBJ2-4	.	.	TGTGCCAGCCGCCGGGCCCCGGGGGACAAAAACATTCAGTACTTC	CASRRAPGDKNIQYF
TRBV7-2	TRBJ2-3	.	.	TGTGCCAGCAGCTTAGTGGCAGCCACAGATACGCAGTATTTT	CASSLVAATDTQYF
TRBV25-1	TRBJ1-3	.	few	TGTGCCAGCAGTGAATACGGCGGGGGGACTGGAAACACCATATATTTT	CASSEYGGGTGNTIYF
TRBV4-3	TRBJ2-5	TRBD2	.	TGCGCCAGCAGCCAAGGGGAGGGCGCGGGGACCCAGTACTTC	CASSQGEGAGTQYF
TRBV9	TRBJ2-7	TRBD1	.	TGTGCCAGCAGCGTAGTTGGGACAGGGGTACACGAGCAGTACTTC	CASSVVGTGVHEQYF
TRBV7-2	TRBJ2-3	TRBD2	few	TGTGCCAGCAGCACCGCTAGCGGAACAGATACGCAGTATTTT	CASSTASGTDTQYF
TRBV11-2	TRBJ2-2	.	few	TGTGCCAGCAGCCCGCGGGACACTTACACCGGGGAGCTGTTTTTT	CASSPRDTYTGELFF
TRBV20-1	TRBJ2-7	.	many	TGCAGTGCTAGACCGACAGAGAGCTCCTACGAGCAGTACTTC	CSARPTESSYEQYF
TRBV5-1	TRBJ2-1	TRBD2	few	TGCGCCAGCAGCTTGGCCTCAGGACTAGCGGACTATCCCTCCTACAATGAGCAGTTCTTC	CASSLASGLADYPSYNEQFF
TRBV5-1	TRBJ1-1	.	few	TGCGCCAGCGAAGGGGGAGCCGAAGCTTTCTTT	CASEGGAEAFF
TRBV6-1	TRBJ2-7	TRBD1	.	TGTGCCAGCCAGGGGGCCTCTCTGTACGAGCAGTACTTC	CASQGASLYEQYF
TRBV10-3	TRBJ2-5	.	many	TGTGCCATCAGCGCGGGACAGATAGTCCAAGAGACCCAGTACTTC	CAISAGQIVQETQYF
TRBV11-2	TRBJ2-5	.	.	TGTGCCAGCAGCGGGGTGGGGGAGACCCAGTACTTC	CASSGVGETQYF
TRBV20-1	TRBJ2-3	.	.	TGCAGTGCTGACCTTGACACGGGGTCGGTCGCAGATACGCAGTATTTT	CSADLDTGSVADTQYF
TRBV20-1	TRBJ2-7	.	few	TGCAGTGCTAGAGAACTCCGCTACGAGCAGTACTTC	CSARELRYEQYF
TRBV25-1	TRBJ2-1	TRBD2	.	TGTGCCAGCAGTAGAGTTCTAGCGGGGAAACACAATGAGCAGTTCTTC	CASSRVLAGKHNEQFF
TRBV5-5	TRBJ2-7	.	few	TGTGCCAGCAATTTGCGGGGGCCTACCTCCTACGAGCAGTACTTC	CASNLRGPTSYEQYF
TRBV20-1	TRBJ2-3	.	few	TGCAGTGCTCGCAAACCGGGCCTCCCGCAGAGAGATACGCAGTATTTT	CSARKPGLPQRDTQYF
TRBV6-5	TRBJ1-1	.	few	TGTGCCAGCAGTTACTCGCAGGGGATGAACACTGAAGCTTTCTTT	CASSYSQGMNTEAFF
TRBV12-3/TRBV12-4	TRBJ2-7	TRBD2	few	TGTGCCAGCAGTCCGACCGAGCGGGATTCCTCCGTGTACGAGCAGTACTTC	CASSPTERDSSVYEQYF
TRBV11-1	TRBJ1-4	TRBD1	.	TGTGCCAGCAGCTTAGCCTGGCGAAAGGGACAGGGTGACGAAAAACTGTTTTTT	CASSLAWRKGQGDEKLFF